These 28 T cell receptor beta chains originate from one sample sequenced in a study of cytomegalovirus exposure and HLA in healthy donors. With 60 Vbeta and 13 Jbeta primers, the PCR was carried out. Using immunoSEQ multiplex PCR, the repertoire was profiled, and TCRdb retains in-frame clones only, with some absent. The sample gives more than 95,000 clones, approximately 10% of which show up once; 4.6% is in the top ten. The sample comprised PBMCs. The source of these receptors is a woman aged 18-29 years in good health and CMV-seropositive.

The chain combines TRBV5-4 with TRBJ1-1; a weak D match, TRBD1 (5 bases). Germline V gives CDR1 SGHNT, CDR2 YYREEE (reference sequence). V was cut by 4 bases and J by 1 base, with 14 bases left in between. The CDR3 totals 15 residues. The CDR3 sequence: CASSLESGANTEAFF. The CDR3 DNA reads as TGTGCCAGCAGCCTTGAAAGTGGGGCGAACACTGAAGCTTTCTTT.

This clone was picked up a small number of times. The chain combines TRBV4-1 with TRBJ1-2; D unresolved. Germline V lookup: CDR1 MGHRA, CDR2 YSYEKL. V was pared by 4 bases and J by 4 bases, with 13 bases between. The CDR3 has 14 amino acids. The chain's CDR3 is CASSPSWSGYGYTF. The DNA for the CDR3 is TGCGCCAGCAGCCCCTCCTGGTCCGGCTATGGCTACACCTTC.

This clone was detected a few times. This chain uses TRBV7-9 with TRBJ2-7; weak D call: TRBD2 (7 bases). The CDR3 runs 14 residues. Per germline, CDR1 SEHNR and CDR2 FQNEAQ (reference sequence). The V end lost 7 bases, the J end lost 2 bases, and 15 bases lay between the germline ends. Here the CDR3 DNA reads TGTGCCAGCACCTCCCGGGGGGCGGCCTACGAGCAGTACTTC. Translating gives CASTSRGAAYEQYF.

The rearrangement joins TRBV20-1 to TRBJ2-3; D not certain. The CDR3 is 10 amino acids. Germline CDR1 and CDR2: DFQATT and SNEGSKA (reference sequence). V dropped 6 bases and J dropped 10 bases, with 11 bases sitting between them. CDR3 nucleotides: TGCAGTGCGTGGAGTGTTTCGCAGTATTTT. As protein: CSAWSVSQYF.

The chain recombines TRBV28 with TRBJ2-1; 14 bases fit TRBD2. Germline assignment: CDR1 MDHEN and CDR2 SYDVKM. V lost 0 bases to trimming and J lost 9 bases; unmatched junction nucleotides: 1. The CDR3 is 15 residues long. The CDR3 here is CASSLWGTSGGEQFF. The CDR3 region has the DNA TGTGCCAGCAGTTTATGGGGGACTAGCGGGGGTGAGCAGTTCTTC.

The V gene is TRBV7-9, the J gene TRBJ2-7, with 10 bases identical to TRBD2. J gave up 3 bases and V 2 bases, and 7 bases lay outside the gene matches. Germline V gene data show CDR1 as SEHNR and CDR2 as FQNEAQ (reference sequence). The CDR3 runs to 16 residues. CDR3 in amino acids: CASSLYRLAGSYEQYF. The CDR3, as DNA: TGTGCCAGCAGCTTATACCGACTAGCGGGCAGCTACGAGCAGTACTTC.

This clone occurred a few times. The chain recombines TRBV20-1 with TRBJ2-7, with 10 bases that match TRBD2. Germline CDR1 reads DFQATT; CDR2 reads SNEGSKA (reference sequence). V was clipped by 6 bases and J by 13 bases; unmatched bases: 9. This CDR3 has 11 amino acids. The chain's CDR3 is CSAPGLAENYF. The CDR3 region has the DNA TGCAGTGCCCCCGGACTAGCGGAGAACTACTTC.

The chain links TRBV10-3 to TRBJ2-3; a weak D match, TRBD2 (6 bases). Per the germline V gene, CDR1 is ENHRY and CDR2 is SYGVKD. Trimming shortened V by 7 bases and J by 0 bases, and 14 bases separated the two germline ends. This CDR3 comprises 15 residues. In DNA, the CDR3 is TGTGCCATCAAGTCGACTAGGACCAGCACAGATACGCAGTATTTT. Translation: CAIKSTRTSTDTQYF.

This rearrangement joins TRBV25-1 to TRBJ1-2; D remains unclear. The germline V gene encodes CDR1 MGHDK and CDR2 SYGVNS. The CDR3 covers 13 residues. Deletions cut 3 bases from V and 3 bases from J, with 8 bases between. This CDR3 reads CASSDLGDYGYTF. CDR3 sequence (DNA): TGTGCCAGCAGTGACCTGGGAGACTATGGCTACACCTTC.

This clone occurred a few times. The rearrangement links TRBV13 to TRBJ1-1; D is ambiguous. The length of the CDR3 is 12 residues. Trimming left V 5 bases short and J 4 bases short, with 8 bases between. Per germline, CDR1 PRHDT and CDR2 FYEKMQ (reference sequence). The CDR3 spells CASSLLPTEAFF. The CDR3, as DNA: TGTGCCAGCAGCCTACTACCCACTGAAGCTTTCTTT. The full variable domain, completed using reference TRBV13 and TRBJ1-1, is AAGVIQSPRHLIKEKRETATLKCYPIPRHDTVYWYQQGPGQDPQFLISFYEKMQSDKGSIPDRFSAQQFSDYHSELNMSSLELGDSALYFCASSLLPTEAFFGQGTRLTVV.

This clone was seen a handful of times. The V and J genes are TRBV27 and TRBJ2-5; TRBD2 agrees at 9 bases. With 3 bases clipped from V and 4 bases from J, the junction kept 3 bases outside the gene matches. In germline, CDR1 is MNHEY, CDR2 SMNVEV (reference sequence). This CDR3 is 14 amino acids long. Written as DNA, the CDR3 is TGTGCCAGCAGTTTGGTAGCGGGAGTAGAGACCCAGTACTTC. This encodes CASSLVAGVETQYF.

The chain uses TRBV5-1 and TRBJ2-1; D gene uncertain. V gave up 4 bases and J gave up 3 bases, with 14 bases separating them. This CDR3 comprises 15 residues. Looked up from germline, CDR1 is SGHRS and CDR2 is YFSETQ. Here the CDR3 reads CASSTEERIYNEQFF. Written as DNA, the CDR3 is TGCGCCAGCAGCACTGAGGAACGGATCTACAATGAGCAGTTCTTC. The whole variable domain, remainder taken from reference TRBV5-1 and TRBJ2-1, is KAGVTQTPRYLIKTRGQQVTLSCSPISGHRSVSWYQQTPGQGLQFLFEYFSETQRNKGNFPGRFSGRQFSNSRSEMNVSTLELGDSALYLCASSTEERIYNEQFFGPGTRLTVL.

This clone was counted only a few times. The chain employs TRBV10-3 and TRBJ2-2; 11 nucleotides match TRBD2. Germline values: CDR1 ENHRY, CDR2 SYGVKD. The junction had 3 bases not matched to a gene; V was cut back by 8 bases and J by 1 base. The CDR3 is 15 amino acids. CDR3: CAILLAGGNTGELFF. Written as DNA, the CDR3 is TGTGCCATCCTGCTAGCGGGAGGGAACACCGGGGAGCTGTTTTTT.

The V gene is TRBV6-5, the J gene TRBJ1-1, with D tentatively TRBD1 (5 bases). CDR3 length: 14 amino acids. Trimming took off 6 bases at V and 0 bases at J, with 11 bases between the two ends. CDR1 is MNHEY, CDR2 SVGAGI, per germline. The CDR3 here is CASRLGLMNTEAFF. The DNA of the CDR3 is TGTGCCAGCAGGCTGGGACTAATGAACACTGAAGCTTTCTTT.

The J gene is TRBJ2-5, the V gene TRBV10-3; D perhaps matches TRBD2 (7 bases). CDR1 is ENHRY, CDR2 SYGVKD, per germline. V lost 8 bases and J 7 bases, leaving 35 bases between the germline ends. The CDR3 sequence is 19 residues long. The CDR3 DNA follows: TGTGCCATCCGTCCCGGGACATCTGGGACTAAGGTTGGAGAAGGGACCCAGTACTTC. Its protein product is CAIRPGTSGTKVGEGTQYF.

The chain employs TRBV6-1 and TRBJ2-3, with TRBD2 identical over 7 bases. The germline V gene has CDR1 MNHNS and CDR2 SASEGT. With 6 bases clipped from V and 2 bases from J, the junction kept 8 bases outside the gene matches. This CDR3 comprises 15 residues. CDR3 residues: CASRVAGVSTDTQYF. The CDR3 bases are TGTGCCAGCAGAGTAGCGGGCGTATCCACAGATACGCAGTATTTT.

The rearrangement uses TRBV7-9 and TRBJ1-2, with 7 bases lining up with TRBD1. Looked up from germline, CDR1 is SEHNR and CDR2 is FQNEAQ (reference sequence). This CDR3 has 14 residues. V shed 5 bases and J 6 bases; nucleotides not matched to a gene: 9. CDR3 sequence: CASSLGGGGDGYTF. CDR3 in DNA: TGTGCCAGCAGCCTCGGTGGAGGGGGCGATGGCTACACCTTC.

The rearrangement uses TRBV5-4 and TRBJ2-7, with a possible D match to TRBD2 (7 bases). Germline loops: CDR1 SGHNT, CDR2 YYREEE (reference sequence). This CDR3 region has 15 residues. Trimming left V 7 bases short and J 3 bases short, with 20 bases between. CDR3 sequence (DNA): TGTGCCAGCTCCCCAGGGGCGGGAGCGGGCTACGAGCAGTACTTC. Amino acid sequence: CASSPGAGAGYEQYF.

This clone occurred a few times. The chain combines TRBV27 with TRBJ2-1, with 10 bases identical to TRBD2. This CDR3 is built from 18 residues. Per germline, CDR1 MNHEY and CDR2 SMNVEV (reference sequence). The junction had 7 bases not matched to a gene; V was cut back by 0 bases and J by 2 bases. The CDR3 DNA follows: TGTGCCAGCAGTTTATCCCTATGGACTAGCGGCCCCTACAATGAGCAGTTCTTC. Translating gives CASSLSLWTSGPYNEQFF.

The sample holds a few counts of this clone. CDR3 residues: CASSASGYISEQFF. CDR3 coding DNA: TGTGCCAGCAGTGCCAGCGGATATATCAGTGAGCAGTTCTTC. The rearrangement uses TRBV28 and TRBJ2-1; perhaps TRBD2 as D (5 bases). Germline CDR1 MDHEN, CDR2 SYDVKM. Trimming pared 5 bases from V and 9 bases from J, leaving 17 bases between. The CDR3 runs to 14 residues.

This clone has a handful of counts. This rearrangement joins TRBV2 to TRBJ2-7, with 8 bases matching TRBD1. This CDR3 has 14 amino acids. Per the germline V gene, CDR1 is SNHLY and CDR2 is FYNNEI. J gave up 2 bases and V 4 bases, and 4 bases lay outside the gene matches. This CDR3 reads CASSAGTGPYEQYF. The CDR3 DNA is TGTGCCAGCAGTGCGGGGACAGGCCCCTACGAGCAGTACTTC.

This clone was counted only a few times. The genes are TRBV6-1 and TRBJ2-7, with D possibly being TRBD1 (5 bases). This CDR3 is built from 16 residues. Germline V gene sequence: CDR1 MNHNS, CDR2 SASEGT. Trimming cost V 2 bases and J 0 bases, with 14 bases left between them. The CDR3 bases are TGTGCCAGCAGTGAAAGGGGTGCCAGTCTCTCCTACGAGCAGTACTTC. This encodes CASSERGASLSYEQYF.

V usage is TRBV5-1 and J usage is TRBJ2-5; D is unclear. CDR1 and CDR2 (germline): SGHRS, YFSETQ. The CDR3 totals 13 residues. V was pared by 3 bases and J by 1 base, with 7 bases between. CDR3 protein: CASSSKLQETQYF. For the CDR3, the DNA is TGCGCCAGCAGCTCAAAGCTCCAAGAGACCCAGTACTTC.

This clone was found a few times. The J gene is TRBJ2-2, the V gene TRBV7-3, with a possible D match to TRBD2 (6 bases). With 5 bases removed from V and 2 bases from J, the gap between germline ends came to 15 bases. This CDR3 is built from 16 residues. Germline lookup yields CDR1 SGHTA and CDR2 FQGTGA. The CDR3 DNA is TGTGCCAGCAGCCGACTGGTAGCGGAAAACACCGGGGAGCTGTTTTTT. Its protein is CASSRLVAENTGELFF.

The rearrangement links TRBV27 to TRBJ1-4; 7 bases align to TRBD1. Trimming removed 5 bases from V and 8 bases from J; junction bases left unmatched: 11. CDR1 and CDR2 from the germline V gene are MNHEY and SMNVEV (reference sequence). This CDR3 spans 15 amino acids. This CDR3 is CASSRNRDSKEKLFF. The CDR3 region has the DNA TGTGCCAGCAGTCGCAACCGGGACAGTAAGGAAAAACTGTTTTTT.

The chain joins TRBV20-1 to TRBJ2-3; D is possibly TRBD1 (5 bases). The CDR3 is made up of 11 amino acids. Germline V gene sequence: CDR1 DFQATT, CDR2 SNEGSKA (reference sequence). Between the trimmed V and J ends, which lost 3 bases and 4 bases, there was a span of 5 bases. The CDR3 here is CSASRADTQYF. The CDR3 nucleotides read TGCAGTGCTAGCAGGGCAGATACGCAGTATTTT.

V is TRBV5-1 and J is TRBJ2-7; D gene unclear. The CDR3 has 12 amino acids. CDR1 and CDR2 (germline): SGHRS, YFSETQ. With 1 base removed from V and 2 bases from J, the gap between germline ends came to 4 bases. In nucleotides, the CDR3 is TGCGCCAGCAGCTTGCGTCCCTACGAGCAGTACTTC. Protein sequence: CASSLRPYEQYF.

This clone was seen a few times. This chain uses TRBV14 with TRBJ1-2; D gene uncertain. Trimming took 0 bases from V and 2 from J, leaving 7 bases between them. Germline values: CDR1 SGHDN, CDR2 FVKESK. The CDR3 totals 14 residues. CDR3 protein: CASSQDLGNYGYTF. In DNA form, the CDR3 reads TGTGCCAGCAGCCAAGACCTCGGGAACTATGGCTACACCTTC.